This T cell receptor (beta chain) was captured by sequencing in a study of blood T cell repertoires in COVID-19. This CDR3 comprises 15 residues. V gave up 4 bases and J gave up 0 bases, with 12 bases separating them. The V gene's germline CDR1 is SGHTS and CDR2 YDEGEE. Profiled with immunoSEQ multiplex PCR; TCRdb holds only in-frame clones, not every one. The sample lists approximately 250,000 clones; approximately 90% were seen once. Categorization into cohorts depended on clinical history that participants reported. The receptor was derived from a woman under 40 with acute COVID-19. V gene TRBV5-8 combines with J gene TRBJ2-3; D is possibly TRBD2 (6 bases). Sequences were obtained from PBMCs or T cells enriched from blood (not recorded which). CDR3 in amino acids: CASSGGTVSTDTQYF. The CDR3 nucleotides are TGTGCCAGCAGCGGAGGGACTGTAAGCACAGATACGCAGTATTTT.